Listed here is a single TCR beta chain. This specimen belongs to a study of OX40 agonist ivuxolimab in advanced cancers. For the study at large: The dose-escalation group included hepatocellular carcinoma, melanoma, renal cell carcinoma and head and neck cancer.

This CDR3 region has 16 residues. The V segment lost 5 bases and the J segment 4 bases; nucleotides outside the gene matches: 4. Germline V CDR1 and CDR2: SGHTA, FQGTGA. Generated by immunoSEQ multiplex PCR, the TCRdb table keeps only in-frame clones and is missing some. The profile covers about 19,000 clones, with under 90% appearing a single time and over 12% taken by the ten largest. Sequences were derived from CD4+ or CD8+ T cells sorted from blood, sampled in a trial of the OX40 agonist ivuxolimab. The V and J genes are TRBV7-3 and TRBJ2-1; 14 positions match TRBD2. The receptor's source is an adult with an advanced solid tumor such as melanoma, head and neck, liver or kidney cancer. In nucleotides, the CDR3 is TGTGCCAGCAGCCCGAGACTAGCGGGGGGGTACAATGAGCAGTTCTTC. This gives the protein CASSPRLAGGYNEQFF.